Shown below are 29 T cell receptor beta chains from a single sample sequenced in a study of CD8 T cells in ankylosing spondylitis. MiXCR, applied by TCRdb to the 5' RACE reads, yields one record per CDR3 protein. The sample lists about 340,000 distinct CDR3 sequences; about 15% were seen once. Source material: blood, either unsorted or a sorted T cell fraction (not recorded which). Every receptor here comes from a male donor with ankylosing spondylitis or in good health (not recorded which).

This clonotype was seen more than once but under ten times. The CDR3 sequence is CAISESPGTETQYF. In DNA, the CDR3 is TGTGCCATCAGTGAGTCCCCAGGGACGGAGACCCAGTACTTC. V gene TRBV10-3 combines with J gene TRBJ2-5; the D call may be TRBD1 or TRBD2 (5 bases each). Trimming removed 0 bases at V and 5 bases at J, with 10 bases between. The germline V gene has CDR1 ENHRY and CDR2 SYGVKD. The length of the CDR3 is 14 residues.

This clonotype was recorded a few times. The chain joins TRBV20-1 to TRBJ2-7; the D is unclear. From germline, CDR1 is DFQATT and CDR2 SNEGSKA (reference sequence). Trimming stripped 0 bases from V and 2 bases from J, with 11 bases between. This CDR3 contains 14 residues. The CDR3 sequence: CSAREPSRPYEQYF. The CDR3, as DNA: TGCAGTGCTAGAGAACCCTCCAGACCCTACGAGCAGTACTTC.

This clonotype was detected only a few times. The J gene is TRBJ2-1, the V gene TRBV11-2, with 7 bases matching TRBD1. CDR1 SGHAT and CDR2 FQNNGV come from the germline V gene. This CDR3 has 16 amino acids. V gave up 5 bases and J gave up 2 bases; unmatched junction bases: 9. The CDR3 here is CASSISQGITYNEQFF. The CDR3 coding sequence is TGTGCCAGCAGCATCTCACAGGGGATAACCTACAATGAGCAGTTCTTC.

This clonotype was found a few times. The genes are TRBV29-1 and TRBJ2-2, with D perhaps being TRBD1 or TRBD2 (5 bases each). V lost 8 bases and J lost 5, with 15 bases in between. The CDR3 has 13 residues. Germline CDR1 and CDR2: SQVTM and ANQGSEA. CDR3 bases: TGCAGCATCCGGGACCTTGTGACCGGGGAGCTGTTTTTT. Encoded protein: CSIRDLVTGELFF.

The chain recombines TRBV4-1 with TRBJ2-2; maybe TRBD2 (5 bases). The V end was cut by 3 bases, the J end by 6 bases, with 11 bases between. Germline V lookup: CDR1 MGHRA, CDR2 YSYEKL. This CDR3 comprises 14 residues. In nucleotides, the CDR3 is TGCGCCAGCAGCCAGAAGGAGGATTCCGGGGAGCTGTTTTTT. Encoded protein: CASSQKEDSGELFF.

V and J are TRBV25-1 and TRBJ2-3; D remains ambiguous. V lost 1 base to trimming and J lost 2 bases, with 10 bases between them. This CDR3 region has 15 residues. Germline CDR1 reads MGHDK; CDR2 reads SYGVNS. CDR3 bases: TGTGCCAGCAGTGAATCATACCCGTCCACAGATACGCAGTATTTT. Protein sequence: CASSESYPSTDTQYF.

This clonotype was detected ten times or more. The chain is built from TRBV12-3 or TRBV12-4 and TRBJ2-2, with unresolved D. The CDR3 is 14 amino acids. The V end was cut by 6 bases, the J end by 4 bases, with 12 bases between. CDR3 region: CASRRDSTTGELFF. CDR3 DNA sequence: TGTGCCAGCAGGAGAGATTCGACCACCGGGGAGCTGTTTTTT.

This clonotype has ten or more counts. V and J are TRBV12-3 or TRBV12-4 and TRBJ2-7; 8 positions agree with TRBD1. The length of the CDR3 is 16 residues. The V and J ends lost 5 bases and 1 base, in that order; junction bases with no gene match: 10. CDR3 residues: CASSPGQELMSYEQYF. Here the CDR3 DNA reads TGTGCCAGCAGTCCGGGACAGGAGTTGATGTCCTACGAGCAGTACTTC.

V is TRBV15 and J is TRBJ1-1; D is unclear. Germline loops: CDR1 LNHNV, CDR2 YYDKDF (reference sequence). V was cut by 7 bases and J by 0 bases, with 12 bases left in between. The CDR3 has 14 amino acids. The CDR3 nucleotides read TGTGCCACCACGGTCGGAGACCTGAACACTGAAGCTTTCTTT. Translated: CATTVGDLNTEAFF. The variable domain in full, completed from reference TRBV15 and TRBJ1-1, reads DAMVIQNPRYQVTQFGKPVTLSCSQTLNHNVMYWYQQKSSQAPKLLFHYYDKDFNNEADTPDNFQSRRPNTSFCFLDIRSPGLGDTAMYLCATTVGDLNTEAFFGQGTRLTVV.

This clonotype was counted ten times or more. V usage is TRBV19 and J usage is TRBJ1-1; 8 bases map to TRBD1. The CDR3 runs to 14 residues. CDR1 LNHDA and CDR2 SQIVND come from the germline V gene (reference sequence). After removal of 6 bases from V and 1 base from J, the junction contained 4 bases not matched to a gene. CDR3 region: CASSRTGTNTEAFF. The CDR3 DNA reads as TGTGCCAGTAGCCGGACAGGGACGAACACTGAAGCTTTCTTT.

This clonotype has more than one count but fewer than ten. The J gene is TRBJ1-1, the V gene TRBV5-1; D is possibly TRBD1 (5 bases). The CDR3 runs 15 residues. CDR1 is SGHRS and CDR2 is YFSETQ in the germline V gene. Trimming shortened V by 4 bases and J by 0 bases, and 13 bases separated the two germline ends. The CDR3 sequence is CASSPRDLMNTEAFF. The CDR3 DNA reads as TGCGCCAGCAGCCCCCGGGACTTAATGAACACTGAAGCTTTCTTT.

This clonotype was seen a handful of times. This chain uses TRBV10-3 with TRBJ2-7; TRBD2 matches 8 bases. Germline V lookup: CDR1 ENHRY, CDR2 SYGVKD. V gave up 8 bases and J gave up 2 bases; unmatched junction bases: 5. The CDR3 spans 13 residues. The CDR3 bases are TGTGCCATCCGGGGGGGGGAGCCCTACGAGCAGTACTTC. As protein: CAIRGGEPYEQYF.

This chain uses TRBV7-9 with TRBJ2-2; either TRBD1 or TRBD2 may fit D (5 bases each). This CDR3 is 15 amino acids long. Trimming stripped 5 bases from V and 2 bases from J, with 12 bases between. Looked up from germline, CDR1 is SEHNR and CDR2 is FQNEAQ (reference sequence). As DNA, the CDR3 is TGTGCCAGCAGCCTTCTCGGGGCTAACACCGGGGAGCTGTTTTTT. Its protein is CASSLLGANTGELFF.

This clonotype was observed a handful of times. The chain is built from TRBV5-1 and TRBJ2-4; TRBD1 is a possible D gene (6 bases). V was cut by 0 bases and J by 9 bases, with 13 bases left in between. The germline CDR1 and CDR2 sequences are SGHRS and YFSETQ. The CDR3 totals 14 residues. CDR3 sequence reads: CASSLEAGDSIQYF. The CDR3 DNA follows: TGCGCCAGCAGCTTGGAGGCAGGGGATAGCATTCAGTACTTC.

The rearrangement joins TRBV10-2 to TRBJ1-2; 7 bases align to TRBD1. CDR1 is WSHSY, CDR2 SAAADI, per germline. V trimming: 0 bases; J trimming: 4 bases; junction bases outside the gene matches: 5. The CDR3 extends over 15 amino acids. The CDR3 loop reads CASSESGDRAYGYTF. The DNA of the CDR3 is TGCGCCAGCAGTGAGTCGGGGGACAGAGCCTATGGCTACACCTTC.

J is TRBJ1-5 and V is TRBV21-1; the D segment call TRBD1 is taken from the table without a DNA check. TRBV21-1 is reported as a pseudogene. The CDR3 is made up of 14 amino acids. CDR3 DNA sequence: TGTGCCAGCAGCAGGCGACAGCCACTCCAGCCCCAGCATTTT. The encoded protein is CASSRRQPLQPQHF.

The chain recombines TRBV20-1 with TRBJ2-5; D not resolved. Trimming removed 6 bases at V and 0 bases at J, with 11 bases between. Looked up from germline, CDR1 is DFQATT and CDR2 is SNEGSKA (reference sequence). The CDR3 loop spans 13 amino acids. The CDR3 spells CSAFNSYQETQYF. The DNA for the CDR3 is TGCAGTGCATTTAATTCGTACCAAGAGACCCAGTACTTC.

This clonotype was counted a few times. The V gene is TRBV6-1, the J gene TRBJ2-3; 13 nucleotides match TRBD2. Germline CDR1 is MNHNS and CDR2 is SASEGT. Trimming took 5 bases from V and 0 from J; bases not matched to a gene: 5. The CDR3 contains 17 residues. The CDR3 nucleotides are TGTGCCAGCAGTCGGGGACTAGCGGGGTCTAGCACAGATACGCAGTATTTT. Translated: CASSRGLAGSSTDTQYF.

V usage is TRBV30 and J usage is TRBJ2-3, with TRBD2 matching over 8 bases. CDR3 length equals 15 residues. The germline gives CDR1 GTSNPN, CDR2 SVGIG (reference sequence). The J segment lost 0 bases and the V segment lost 5 bases, leaving 7 bases of the junction unmatched. The CDR3 DNA is TGTGCCTGGGCGGGGGTAGCGGGGAGCACAGATACGCAGTATTTT. Its protein is CAWAGVAGSTDTQYF.

This clonotype was recorded at least ten times. The chain combines TRBV6-1 with TRBJ2-1, with D perhaps matching TRBD2 (7 bases). Germline-derived CDR1 and CDR2 are MNHNS and SASEGT. V gave up 1 base and J gave up 13 bases, with 14 bases separating them. The CDR3 has 13 residues. In nucleotides, the CDR3 is TGTGCCAGCAGTGAAGGTGGGGGGGCGACACAGTTCTTC. Its protein is CASSEGGGATQFF.

The table lists this clonotype with a few counts. This rearrangement joins TRBV7-9 to TRBJ2-2, with D tentatively TRBD2 (7 bases). The CDR3 has 16 residues. In germline, CDR1 is SEHNR, CDR2 FQNEAQ (reference sequence). Trimming pared 5 bases from V and 0 bases from J, leaving 13 bases between. The CDR3 here is CASSPWEGANTGELFF. The CDR3 DNA follows: TGTGCCAGCAGCCCGTGGGAGGGGGCGAACACCGGGGAGCTGTTTTTT.

There are many counts of this clonotype. The chain joins TRBV29-1 to TRBJ1-1; 8 nucleotides line up with TRBD1. Unmatched junction bases numbered 12, after V lost 8 bases and J lost 10 bases. This CDR3 has 12 amino acids. CDR1 is SQVTM and CDR2 is ANQGSEA in the germline V gene. The chain's CDR3 is CSSRQGLNPAFF. The CDR3 bases are TGCAGCTCCCGACAGGGGCTGAATCCAGCTTTCTTT.

In its sample, this clonotype was seen many times. The V and J genes are TRBV12-3 or TRBV12-4 and TRBJ1-4; 7 bases are shared with TRBD1. There are 14 residues in the CDR3. V lost 0 bases, J lost 8 bases, and 3 bases stayed unmatched. CDR3 in DNA: TGTGCCAGCAGTTTAGCGACAGGGAACGAAAAACTGTTTTTT. Translation: CASSLATGNEKLFF.

The gene calls are TRBV5-1 and TRBJ2-3, with D perhaps TRBD1 (5 bases). The CDR3 runs 16 residues. Germline V CDR1 and CDR2: SGHRS, YFSETQ. Trimming took 3 bases from V and 1 from J, leaving 15 bases between them. CDR3 DNA: TGCGCCAGCAGCTCGGAGAGGTTGGGGCGCACAGATACGCAGTATTTT. This codes for CASSSERLGRTDTQYF.

The chain is built from TRBV20-1 and TRBJ1-2, with 7 bases that match TRBD1. Trimming removed 6 bases from V and 4 bases from J; junction bases left unmatched: 11. Germline loops: CDR1 DFQATT, CDR2 SNEGSKA (reference sequence). The CDR3 consists of 14 residues. The CDR3, as DNA: TGCAGTGCCCAGCCCGGGACAGCCCTCTATGGCTACACCTTC. Its translation: CSAQPGTALYGYTF.

The J gene is TRBJ2-5, the V gene TRBV6-2 or TRBV6-3, with no clear D. V lost 2 bases and J lost 4, with 2 bases in between. Germline V gene sequence: CDR1 MNHEY, CDR2 SVGEGT. This CDR3 region has 11 residues. The CDR3 protein is CASSYTETQYF. Written as DNA, the CDR3 is TGTGCCAGCAGTTACACAGAGACCCAGTACTTC.

The sample holds a few counts of this clonotype. The chain joins TRBV2 to TRBJ2-7; 7 nucleotides match TRBD1. The CDR3 is made up of 16 amino acids. After removal of 4 bases from V and 0 bases from J, the junction contained 9 bases not matched to a gene. CDR1 and CDR2 (germline): SNHLY, FYNNEI. The CDR3 here is CASSALGQDSSYEQYF. CDR3 nucleotides: TGTGCCAGCAGTGCCCTCGGACAGGATAGCTCCTACGAGCAGTACTTC.

This clonotype was observed a few times. The chain couples TRBV29-1 to TRBJ1-1, with D tentatively TRBD1 (6 bases). The CDR3 runs 13 residues. Germline-derived CDR1 and CDR2 are SQVTM and ANQGSEA. With 7 bases removed from V and 1 base from J, the gap between germline ends came to 13 bases. CDR3 bases: TGCAGCGCTCGGACAGCCTCGAACACTGAAGCTTTCTTT. Protein sequence: CSARTASNTEAFF.

This chain uses TRBV20-1 with TRBJ2-5; D gene ambiguous. Trimming pared 2 bases from V and 5 bases from J, leaving 6 bases between. Germline V gene lookup returns CDR1 DFQATT and CDR2 SNEGSKA (reference sequence). CDR3 length: 11 residues. CDR3 region: CSARNGETQYF. The CDR3 DNA reads TGCAGTGCTAGAAATGGGGAGACCCAGTACTTC.